The clone carrying this TCR beta chain is a singleton in its sample. Its antigen is unknown. This same CDR3 is encoded by further DNA sequences in the sample. The sample comes from a study of CD8+ T cells in alopecia areata. Across the study: Among treated patients, oral tofacitinib was administered at 5 to 10 mg twice daily.

The treatment denotes: oral pan-JAK inhibitor, 5-10 mg twice daily. Regarding the study as a whole: Affected lesional scalp, above all in alopecia totalis/universalis, was more clonal than normal scalp. Scalp and blood samples kept many expanded lesional clones throughout tofacitinib. Possibly as an HLA-related effect, TCR sharing across patients appeared less clear than in mice.

Extraction and reverse transcription of RNA yielded cDNA as the sequencing template. Produced via immunoSEQ multiplex PCR; TCRdb's table is partial and in-frame only. The sample includes about 120,000 clones, 53% of them seen just once. The starting material was CD4+ T cells sorted from blood, obtained at week 4, from a patient treated with tofacitinib. The source of this sequence is a human donor with alopecia areata.

The CDR3 region is CAWSVLRTEAFF. In DNA form, the CDR3 reads TGTGCCTGGAGTGTACTCCGCACTGAAGCTTTCTTT. The chain couples TRBV30 to TRBJ1-1; D remains unclear. Trimming left V 0 bases short and J 4 bases short, with 6 bases between. Germline loops: CDR1 GTSNPN, CDR2 SVGIG (reference sequence). This CDR3 comprises 12 residues.